This T cell receptor (beta chain) emerged from a study of CD8 T cells in Susac syndrome. General study findings and limits: The study recognized that its TCR sequencing and HLA analysis covered a relatively small number of individuals.

This clonotype came up once. Antigen unknown. Reverse transcription used about 0.45 to 1 ug RNA and random hexamers. TCRdb used MiXCR to reprocess the immunoSEQ multiplex PCR reads, holding one entry per CDR3 protein. The sample records over 150,000 distinct CDR3 sequences, roughly 94% being singletons. Germline CDR1 is MNHEY and CDR2 is SMNVEV (reference sequence). The CDR3 has 14 amino acids. Trimming took 6 bases from V and 7 from J, leaving 18 bases between them. This receptor was obtained from a human donor with Susac syndrome. The material sequenced was CD4+ T cells from PBMCs. The chain has TRBV27 and TRBJ1-2; D unclear. The CDR3 here is CASSRGRLVRGYTF. DNA of the CDR3: TGTGCCAGCAGCAGAGGACGGCTGGTTCGTGGCTACACCTTC.